These 2 T cell receptor beta chains were sequenced from one sample in a study of beta chain features in type 1 diabetes (dated by TCRdb to 2016 to 2018). The library was produced with the immunoSEQ multiplex PCR assay. The entire amount of isolated RNA was reverse transcribed using the High Capacity cDNA Reverse Transcription Kit, so the sequenced TCRB transcripts were expressed ones. This immuneACCESS table, as held by TCRdb, lists in-frame sequences with V and J called but not all clones. Of the missing ones, under half trace to an unresolved V gene in checked studies; the others have no known cause. For this sample the table gives some 25,000 clones, of which more than 60% were detected only once. The ten largest clones take up roughly 2.2% of the sample. Sequencing was carried out using Tregs from blood. Taken with the paper, the label for cell subset or site translates to: regulatory CD4+ T cells. These receptors all come from a woman between 40 and 55 years old in good health.

The V call is TRBV27, the J call TRBJ2-5; 8 bases align to TRBD2. Germline CDR1 and CDR2: MNHEY and SMNVEV (reference sequence). The CDR3 extends over 16 amino acids. Trimming removed 6 bases from V and 5 bases from J; junction bases left unmatched: 14. The CDR3 reads CASSGGWRGVLETQYF. In nucleotides, the CDR3 is TGTGCCAGCAGCGGGGGTTGGCGGGGGGTCCTTGAGACCCAGTACTTC.

In DNA, the CDR3 is TGTGCCAGCAGCTTATGGGCCCTAGCGGGGACTACCTACGAGCAGTACTTC. Residues: CASSLWALAGTTYEQYF. The chain joins TRBV7-9 to TRBJ2-7; TRBD2 matches 9 bases. CDR1 SEHNR and CDR2 FQNEAQ come from the germline V gene (reference sequence). The CDR3 totals 17 residues. V trimming: 2 bases; J trimming: 2 bases; junction bases outside the gene matches: 10.